This TCR beta chain stems from a study of Graves' ophthalmopathy and Graves' hyperthyroidism. At the level of the study: At the time of initial diagnosis and before any treatment, peripheral blood was collected.

Every ophthalmopathy donor presented moderate-to-severe activity, CAS ≥3, NOSPECS ≥4 and duration under 3 months. Diagnoses were established from clinical symptoms, serum thyroxine, TRAb, thyroid ultrasound and orbital computed tomography. It was from roughly 9.3 ml of fresh peripheral blood that the PBMCs came. The V gene end was trimmed by 5 bases and the J gene end by 4 bases; junction bases not matched to a gene: 7. Per germline, CDR1 SNHLY and CDR2 FYNNEI. The CDR3 has 16 amino acids. Transcripts of RNA were the source for amplifying TCR beta CDR3 regions. HTBI-primed RT-PCR formed the first round, and a multiplex PCR formed the second. TCRdb processed the multiplex PCR reads anew with MiXCR; each CDR3 protein has one entry. This table holds about 740,000 distinct CDR3 sequences, 35% to 50% found once. This clonotype was counted many times.

The sequenced sample was peripheral blood. The chain has TRBV2 and TRBJ1-4; TRBD1 agrees at 10 bases. This TCR came from an adult man with Graves' ophthalmopathy. The chain's CDR3 is CASSQPGQGYNEKLFF. The CDR3, as DNA: TGTGCCAGCAGTCAACCGGGACAGGGGTATAATGAAAAACTGTTTTTT.